This T cell receptor beta chain appears in the sequencing data of a study of blood T cell repertoires in COVID-19. Across the study: Donors in the United States, Italy and Spain gave samples during acute or convalescent COVID-19.

The CDR3 length is 15 residues. The germline gives CDR1 LNHDA, CDR2 SQIVND (reference sequence). The V and J ends lost 7 bases and 2 bases respectively, with 15 bases between them. Clones were sequenced by immunoSEQ multiplex PCR, and TCRdb holds only the in-frame ones, with some missing. Among about 140,000 clones listed, 80% to 90% were seen once. The sample consisted of PBMCs or T cells enriched from blood (not recorded which). The clonotype comes from a man aged 55 to 69 who had recovered from COVID-19. This chain uses TRBV19 with TRBJ1-5; D is unresolved. This chain's CDR3 is CASIRDREGNQPQHF. CDR3 nucleotides: TGTGCCAGTATAAGGGATCGGGAAGGCAATCAGCCCCAGCATTTT.